The 30 T cell receptor beta chains listed next were all sequenced from one sample in a study of beta chain features in type 1 diabetes. The study, taken as a whole, reports: Moderate yet significant TCRB CDR3 shortening was seen in Type 1 diabetes patients in all four CD4+ subsets.

Investigators reverse transcribed all isolated RNA, so they sequenced expressed TCRB transcripts. TCRdb's table, derived via immunoSEQ multiplex PCR, lists solely in-frame clones and lacks some. Counted here are around 40,000 clones, over 60% occurring once; the ten biggest clones make up approximately 2.3%. Their specific antigens are unknown. The material sequenced was Tregs from blood. The receptor set was obtained from a woman aged 18-29 years with type 1 diabetes.

This sequence joins TRBV10-3 and TRBJ2-7; TRBD1 agrees at 8 bases. This CDR3 has 13 residues. Per the germline V gene, CDR1 is ENHRY and CDR2 is SYGVKD. V was pared by 10 bases and J by 2 bases, with 7 bases of the junction left unmatched. This CDR3 reads CATTGTGAYEQYF. DNA for the CDR3: TGTGCCACCACCGGGACAGGTGCCTACGAGCAGTACTTC.

The rearrangement joins TRBV5-1 to TRBJ1-2, with D possibly matching TRBD1 (5 bases). The germline V gene has CDR1 SGHRS and CDR2 YFSETQ. CDR3 size: 15 residues. The ends were cut back, 3 bases at V and 6 bases at J, with 18 bases in the middle. The CDR3 region is CASSSGGGNPHGYTF. The CDR3, as DNA: TGCGCCAGCAGCTCCGGGGGGGGTAACCCCCATGGCTACACCTTC.

This clone was detected once. V is TRBV15 and J is TRBJ2-7; possibly TRBD2 for D (6 bases). This CDR3 has 14 amino acids. CDR1 is LNHNV and CDR2 is YYDKDF in the germline V gene (reference sequence). The V end lost 4 bases, the J end lost 4 bases, and 14 bases lay between the germline ends. The CDR3, as DNA: TGTGCCACCAGCATGGGACTGAGCACATACGAGCAGTACTTC. This codes for CATSMGLSTYEQYF.

This clone was seen more than once but under ten times. This sequence joins TRBV15 and TRBJ2-7; D is ambiguous. The CDR3 is 14 amino acids. The V gene's germline CDR1 is LNHNV and CDR2 YYDKDF (reference sequence). The ends were cut back, 0 bases at V and 1 base at J, with 7 bases in the middle. CDR3 loop: CATSRDTDSYEQYF. CDR3 in DNA: TGTGCCACCAGCAGAGATACAGATTCCTACGAGCAGTACTTC.

This clone was seen a few times. The V gene is TRBV7-9, the J gene TRBJ2-3; D not resolved. Germline CDR1 SEHNR, CDR2 FQNEAQ (reference sequence). The CDR3 is 14 residues long. Between the trimmed V and J ends, which lost 2 bases and 0 bases, there was a span of 6 bases. DNA for the CDR3: TGTGCCAGCAGCTTACCCGGTAGCACAGATACGCAGTATTTT. Amino acid sequence: CASSLPGSTDTQYF.

The V call is TRBV5-3, the J call TRBJ1-1; 11 bases line up with TRBD1. TRBV5-3 carries the ORF label, with uncertain function. Trimming took 8 bases from V and 6 from J; bases not matched to a gene: 9. CDR3 length: 14 residues. The CDR3 bases are TGTGCCAGCAGACGGGACAGGGGGACTTCTGAAGCTTTCTTT. Residues: CASRRDRGTSEAFF.

The J gene is TRBJ2-5, the V gene TRBV7-2; TRBD2 aligns across 9 bases. The closer fit of TRBJ2-7 to the DNA end suggests the J call may be wrong. Germline V gene data show CDR1 as SGHTA and CDR2 as FQGNSA. This CDR3 has 15 residues. The CDR3 sequence: CASSWSGGISYEQYF. For the CDR3, the DNA is TGTGCCAGCAGCTGGAGCGGGGGGATCTCCTACGAGCAGTACTTC.

V and J are TRBV6-5 and TRBJ1-2; weak D call: TRBD1 (5 bases). CDR1 and CDR2 from the germline V gene are MNHEY and SVGAGI. The CDR3 spans 14 residues. Trimming stripped 7 bases from V and 7 bases from J, with 19 bases between. The CDR3, as DNA: TGTGCCAGCACTCGGACGGGGGGAATGGGTGGCTACACCTTC. Translation: CASTRTGGMGGYTF.

This rearrangement joins TRBV27 to TRBJ1-5, with 8 bases identical to TRBD1. The ends lost 6 bases at V and 4 bases at J; junction bases unmatched: 8. Looked up from germline, CDR1 is MNHEY and CDR2 is SMNVEV (reference sequence). This CDR3 comprises 15 residues. The chain's CDR3 is CASSVDRVSNQPQHF. CDR3 nucleotides: TGTGCCAGCAGCGTGGACAGGGTTTCGAATCAGCCCCAGCATTTT.

In its sample, this clone was seen a few times. V gene TRBV28 combines with J gene TRBJ2-1, with TRBD1 identical over 9 bases. The CDR3 covers 16 residues. J gave up 2 bases and V 6 bases, and 8 bases lay outside the gene matches. The germline gives CDR1 MDHEN, CDR2 SYDVKM. The CDR3 nucleotides read TGTGCCAGCAGCCCAACCGGGACAGGGACCTACAATGAGCAGTTCTTC. Its translation is CASSPTGTGTYNEQFF.

V gene TRBV19 combines with J gene TRBJ2-7; 9 bases agree with TRBD2. Germline lookup yields CDR1 LNHDA and CDR2 SQIVND (reference sequence). This CDR3 comprises 16 residues. V gave up 2 bases and J gave up 4 bases; unmatched junction bases: 9. CDR3: CASSITLVAGVYEQYF. The CDR3 DNA follows: TGTGCCAGTAGTATAACGTTAGTAGCGGGAGTGTACGAGCAGTACTTC.

The genes are TRBV9 and TRBJ2-7; 9 positions match TRBD1. V shed 3 bases and J 9 bases; nucleotides not matched to a gene: 13. Per the germline V gene, CDR1 is SGDLS and CDR2 is YYNGEE. This CDR3 is 15 amino acids long. The CDR3 DNA is TGTGCCAGCAGCGCCAAGGAGGGGACAGGGATTCCGCAGTACTTC. This translates into CASSAKEGTGIPQYF. The variable domain in full, completed from reference TRBV9 and TRBJ2-7, reads DSGVTQTPKHLITATGQRVTLRCSPRSGDLSVYWYQQSLDQGLQFLIQYYNGEERAKGNILERFSAQQFPDLHSELNLSSLELGDSALYFCASSAKEGTGIPQYFGPGTRLTVT.

This clone was detected a few times. The chain carries TRBV5-4 and TRBJ2-5, with D maybe TRBD2 (6 bases). TRBJ2-7 matches the DNA end more closely, so the J call is doubtful. Germline values: CDR1 SGHNT, CDR2 YYREEE (reference sequence). The CDR3 is 14 amino acids. The CDR3 DNA sequence: TGTGCCAGCAGCTTTAGCGGAAGCTCCTACGAGCAGTACTTC. It is translated as CASSFSGSSYEQYF.

CDR3 coding DNA: TGTGCCTCCCATGAACGGGGAGTCCTGGGGACCCAGTACTTC. As protein: CASHERGVLGTQYF. The gene calls are TRBV28 and TRBJ2-5, with D possibly matching TRBD2 (5 bases). This CDR3 has 14 residues. The germline V and J ends were trimmed by 11 bases and 7 bases, with 23 bases remaining between them. From germline, CDR1 is MDHEN and CDR2 SYDVKM. The entire variable domain, with the rest obtained from reference TRBV28 and TRBJ2-5, is as follows: DVKVTQSSRYLVKRTGEKVFLECVQDMDHENMFWYRQDPGLGLRLIYFSYDVKMKEKGDIPEGYSVSREKKERFSLILESASTNQTSMYLCASHERGVLGTQYFGPGTRLLVL.

The chain joins TRBV5-6 to TRBJ2-7, with TRBD1 identical over 8 bases. The CDR3 is made up of 13 amino acids. Looked up from germline, CDR1 is SGHDT and CDR2 is YYEEEE. The V and J ends lost 6 bases and 5 bases, in that order; junction bases with no gene match: 7. The CDR3 DNA sequence: TGTGCCAGCACAAGACAGGGGTTGCACGAGCAGTACTTC. The encoded protein is CASTRQGLHEQYF.

The chain carries TRBV7-2 and TRBJ2-1, with unresolved D. From germline, CDR1 is SGHTA and CDR2 FQGNSA. The V end lost 3 bases, the J end lost 0 bases, and 6 bases lay between the germline ends. The CDR3 covers 14 residues. Written as DNA, the CDR3 is TGTGCCAGCAGCTTCCCGGGCTCCTACAATGAGCAGTTCTTC. This sequence encodes CASSFPGSYNEQFF.

The CDR3 DNA sequence: TGTGCTAGTGGTTTGGACCGCAGCGAGCAGTACTTC. This encodes CASGLDRSEQYF. V gene TRBV12-5 combines with J gene TRBJ2-7; D is unresolved. Germline V lookup: CDR1 LGHNT, CDR2 FRNRAP. V lost 1 base and J lost 6, with 7 bases in between. The length of the CDR3 is 12 residues.

The chain couples TRBV18 to TRBJ1-2, with D possibly being TRBD1 (5 bases). This CDR3 has 13 residues. Looked up from germline, CDR1 is KGHSH and CDR2 is LQKENI. V shed 6 bases and J shed 8 bases, with 16 bases lying between them. The chain's CDR3 is CASSTESKGGYTF. Written as DNA, the CDR3 is TGTGCCAGCTCGACAGAATCTAAGGGGGGCTACACCTTC.

This sequence joins TRBV19 and TRBJ2-1; D gene unclear. The V end was cut by 3 bases, the J end by 0 bases, with 9 bases between. The CDR3 length is 15 residues. Germline lookup yields CDR1 LNHDA and CDR2 SQIVND (reference sequence). CDR3 nucleotides: TGTGCCAGTAGTATTTCCCGTAGCTCCTACAATGAGCAGTTCTTC. Protein sequence: CASSISRSSYNEQFF.

This chain connects TRBV19 to TRBJ1-2; D call uncertain. V lost 8 bases, J lost 0 bases, and 28 bases lay in between. CDR3 length equals 19 residues. The germline CDR1 and CDR2 sequences are LNHDA and SQIVND (reference sequence). The CDR3 region has the DNA TGTGCCAGTTTATGGAGAGCCTCAAGCGCGATCTTAGCTAACTATGGCTACACCTTC. Protein product: CASLWRASSAILANYGYTF.

The chain has TRBV27 and TRBJ2-7; TRBD1 aligns across 7 bases. CDR1 and CDR2 from the germline V gene are MNHEY and SMNVEV (reference sequence). V was pared by 6 bases and J by 2 bases, with 4 bases of the junction left unmatched. The CDR3 covers 13 residues. CDR3 region: CASSRGQAYEQYF. DNA of the CDR3: TGTGCCAGCAGCCGCGGACAGGCCTACGAGCAGTACTTC.

The V and J genes are TRBV19 and TRBJ1-5; 9 bases agree with TRBD1. The CDR3 runs to 16 residues. Trimming took 6 bases from V and 1 from J; bases not matched to a gene: 7. CDR1 is LNHDA, CDR2 SQIVND, per germline (reference sequence). CDR3 amino acids: CASRGQGGWSNQPQHF. Written as DNA, the CDR3 is TGTGCCAGTAGGGGACAGGGCGGTTGGAGCAATCAGCCCCAGCATTTT.

This chain connects TRBV25-1 to TRBJ1-1, with D tentatively TRBD1 (5 bases). Looked up from germline, CDR1 is MGHDK and CDR2 is SYGVNS. With 8 bases removed from V and 0 bases from J, the gap between germline ends came to 16 bases. The length of the CDR3 is 15 residues. The CDR3 sequence: CASGWGLSMNTEAFF. CDR3 DNA sequence: TGTGCCAGCGGATGGGGACTTTCTATGAACACTGAAGCTTTCTTT.

The V and J genes are TRBV5-6 and TRBJ2-7; 11 nucleotides agree with TRBD1. The CDR3 runs 16 residues. The V and J ends lost 4 bases and 1 base, in that order; junction bases with no gene match: 7. Germline CDR1 and CDR2: SGHDT and YYEEEE. The CDR3 region is CASSLRGTGGSYEQYF. In DNA form, the CDR3 reads TGTGCCAGCAGCCTGAGAGGGACAGGGGGGTCCTACGAGCAGTACTTC.

The rearrangement joins TRBV6-5 to TRBJ2-1; weak D call: TRBD1 (6 bases). CDR1 and CDR2 from the germline V gene are MNHEY and SVGAGI. The CDR3 sequence is 12 residues long. V was shortened by 5 bases and J by 6 bases, with 8 bases between the two germline ends. The DNA for the CDR3 is TGTGCCAGCAGTCGCAGGGGCAATGAGCAGTTCTTC. This translates into CASSRRGNEQFF.

This clone turned up a few times. This chain uses TRBV28 with TRBJ1-4, with D possibly TRBD1 on 5 matching bases. Germline CDR1 and CDR2: MDHEN and SYDVKM. The CDR3 is made up of 17 amino acids. Trimming took 3 bases from V and 7 from J, leaving 21 bases between them. CDR3 sequence (DNA): TGTGCCAGCAGTTTTAGGGACTTGTTGGAGAGCGCTGAAAAACTGTTTTTT. Protein: CASSFRDLLESAEKLFF.

The V call is TRBV20-1, the J call TRBJ2-7; D gene unclear. Germline CDR1 DFQATT, CDR2 SNEGSKA (reference sequence). The length of the CDR3 is 11 residues. Trimming cost V 5 bases and J 0 bases, with 5 bases left between them. The CDR3 DNA reads TGCAGTGCTCGTCTCTCCTACGAGCAGTACTTC. Its protein is CSARLSYEQYF.

The V and J genes are TRBV29-1 and TRBJ1-1; D is undetermined. The ends were cut back, 2 bases at V and 4 bases at J, with 17 bases in the middle. Germline CDR1 is SQVTM and CDR2 is ANQGSEA. CDR3 length: 15 amino acids. CDR3 coding DNA: TGCAGCGTTGAACTCCTTGGAGTGGGAGGCACTGAAGCTTTCTTT. This translates into CSVELLGVGGTEAFF.

The chain links TRBV6-6 to TRBJ2-7, with TRBD2 matching over 9 bases. Germline assignment: CDR1 MNHNY and CDR2 SVGAGI (reference sequence). The length of the CDR3 is 16 residues. Losses at the gene ends were 0 bases for V and 6 bases for J; bases not matched to a gene: 9. This CDR3 reads CASSYSSSGRSGEQYF. CDR3 nucleotide sequence: TGTGCCAGCAGTTACTCGTCCAGCGGGAGGTCGGGCGAGCAGTACTTC.

This sequence joins TRBV29-1 and TRBJ2-2; 7 bases line up with TRBD2. After removal of 5 bases from V and 6 bases from J, the junction contained 9 bases not matched to a gene. CDR1 SQVTM and CDR2 ANQGSEA come from the germline V gene. The CDR3 has 14 residues. Here the CDR3 reads CSVRAGVVSGELFF. CDR3 coding DNA: TGCAGCGTTCGGGCGGGGGTAGTCTCCGGGGAGCTGTTTTTT.